This T cell receptor beta chain is from a study of control samples from healthy donors and cancer patients. The germline V gene has CDR1 SEHNR and CDR2 FQNEAQ (reference sequence). V was trimmed by 3 bases and J by 0 bases, leaving 8 bases between them. This CDR3 has 15 residues. Measured with immunoSEQ multiplex PCR; TCRdb has only the in-frame clones, and not every one. The profile shows about 170,000 clones, 75% to 95% of them singletons. The sequencing input was blood. This chain uses TRBV7-9 with TRBJ2-2; D perhaps matches TRBD1 (5 bases). The receptor was isolated from a woman aged 40 to 50 in good health. CDR3 loop: CASSLRQTNTGELFF. The CDR3 DNA is TGTGCCAGCAGCTTGAGACAGACGAACACCGGGGAGCTGTTTTTT.